The entry below describes one TCR beta chain. Its antigen is not known. TCR beta CDR3 amplification used RNA transcripts. Second-round multiplex PCR came after a first-round RT-PCR that employed HTBI primers. TCRdb independently ran MiXCR on the multiplex PCR reads; one entry per CDR3 protein. The profile covers some 380,000 distinct CDR3 sequences, with 15% appearing a single time and roughly 7% taken by the ten largest. J was trimmed by 2 bases and V by 6 bases; bases with no gene match: 4. CDR3 length equals 14 residues. Patients were left out if they had other autoimmune diseases, uncontrolled infections, pregnancy or lactation. PBMCs originated in approximately 9.2 ml of fresh peripheral blood. The data were taken from a study of Graves' ophthalmopathy and Graves' hyperthyroidism. Study-level findings and limits: At 60% to 71% sensitivity and approximately 74% specificity, the model predicted progression of the ophthalmopathy.

This receptor was identified in a woman aged 18-30 years with stable Graves' hyperthyroidism. Sequenced material: peripheral blood. J is TRBJ1-2 and V is TRBV12-3 or TRBV12-4, with 9 bases fitting TRBD1. CDR3 sequence reads: CASRRGQGNYGYTF. The CDR3 DNA follows: TGTGCCAGCAGACGGGGACAGGGAAACTATGGCTACACCTTC.